This TCR beta chain was sequenced for a study of cytomegalovirus exposure and HLA in healthy donors. Findings and limits, study-wide: CMV serostatus alone was available as immune exposure information. The authors excluded some V segments, including TRBV6-2 and TRBV6-3, as indistinguishable.

PCR employed 60 Vbeta and 13 Jbeta primers. Method: immunoSEQ multiplex PCR; TCRdb's copy keeps in-frame clones and lacks some. This sample carries under 200,000 clones, 87% of them seen once, and the ten largest clones take around 1%. Worth noting for this clone: Its antigen is currently unknown.

Germline trimming cut 0 bases from V and 5 bases from J; bases unmatched to any gene: 12. This CDR3 is built from 18 residues. Looked up from germline, CDR1 is LNHDA and CDR2 is SQIVND (reference sequence). This sequence was found in a boy aged 2-15 years in good health and CMV-seronegative. The specimen was PBMCs. This chain uses TRBV19 with TRBJ1-4; TRBD1 aligns across 7 bases. The CDR3 coding sequence is TGTGCCAGTAGTATAGATCGCACGGGACAGCTAAGAAATGAAAAACTGTTTTTT. Translating gives CASSIDRTGQLRNEKLFF.